The T cell receptor beta chain under discussion was sequenced for a study of OX40 agonist ivuxolimab in advanced cancers. CDR3 length: 13 residues. The V end lost 10 bases, the J end lost 4 bases, and 17 bases lay between the germline ends. Looked up from germline, CDR1 is MNHNS and CDR2 is SASEGT. Generated by immunoSEQ multiplex PCR, the TCRdb table keeps only in-frame clones and is missing some. The sample consists of 75,000 to 100,000 clones, about 91% of them appearing once. The sample holds a few counts of this clone. This receptor was obtained from an adult with an advanced solid tumor such as melanoma, head and neck, liver or kidney cancer. The sample here was CD4+ or CD8+ T cells sorted from blood, taken in a trial of the OX40 agonist ivuxolimab. V gene TRBV6-1 combines with J gene TRBJ2-7; tentatively, D is TRBD1 (5 bases). CDR3 loop: CATRGSQPYEQYF. For the CDR3, the DNA is TGTGCCACTAGGGGTAGCCAACCTTACGAGCAGTACTTC.